This T cell receptor (beta chain) was recovered during a study of blood T cell repertoires in COVID-19 (TCRdb year 2020). About the study as a whole: Samples from collaborators originated in the United States, Italy and Spain and spanned both the acute and convalescent phases of COVID-19. A de-identified subject ID, COVID-19 status, age in years and sex were almost always included in the sample metadata. The material from the prospective study consisted of cDNA or gDNA derived from T cells, B-cell-depleted T cells, or PBMCs. The samples were drawn from two sources: the first 160 participants of the ongoing ImmuneRACE study, and 1,000 to 1,500 subjects contributed by 6 global collaborators. The repertoires were released in a freely available public database meant as a resource for research on the immune response to SARS-CoV-2. Subjects who had been exposed to COVID-19, were actively infected with it, or had recovered from it provided the deeply sampled blood TCRbeta repertoires that made up the dataset. Where HLA class I and class II types were available, the types were taken from metadata supplied by the sample provider, not from assay-based typing. Overall results and qualifications from the work: The quantity of clinical and demographic metadata differed by source and by participant and was supplied without curation.

About this clone: What this receptor recognizes is not known. Nothing much larger sits one base from this clone, and base qualities are not available.

Each collaborating institution followed its own protocols to collect whole blood in K2EDTA tubes. For TCRbeta analysis, collaborators shipped samples as frozen whole blood, isolated PBMCs, or DNA extracted from either of those sample types. TCRbeta CDR3 regions were amplified from genomic DNA by means of the immunoSEQ Assay, a bias-controlled multiplex PCR. The source study handled its data this way. The number of nucleated cells in each sample was estimated from the amplification of reference gene primers within the assay. To quantify the absolute abundance of each unique TCRbeta CDR3 rearrangement, sequence reads were collapsed and filtered. For each sample, productive Simpson clonality was calculated as the square root of Simpson's diversity index over productive rearrangements. Imported from immuneACCESS, the table was reduced by TCRdb to in-frame sequences with V and J called. These copies leave out some clones; in studies compared against another copy, an unresolved V gene accounts for under half, and the cause of the remainder is not known. V and J calls and clone size are copied from that table; D and trimming were computed from the DNA. In all, the sample holds around 320,000 clones, and 85% of those were seen once. The ten largest clones capture around 7.8% of the sample.

The CDR3, from cysteine to phenylalanine, totals 11 residues. The DNA shown is the 33-base CDR3, in frame from base 1. V lost 8 bases and J lost 7 bases; the stretch between them is 12 bases long. Sequences were obtained from peripheral blood. The rearrangement combines TRBV12-3 or TRBV12-4 with TRBJ2-7; TRBD2 is a possible D gene, resting on 6 matching bases. The receptor comes from a human donor in a cohort sampled during active COVID-19. Here the CDR3 is given as CASGIRGEQYF. The DNA is TGTGCCAGCGGAATACGGGGGGAGCAGTACTTC.